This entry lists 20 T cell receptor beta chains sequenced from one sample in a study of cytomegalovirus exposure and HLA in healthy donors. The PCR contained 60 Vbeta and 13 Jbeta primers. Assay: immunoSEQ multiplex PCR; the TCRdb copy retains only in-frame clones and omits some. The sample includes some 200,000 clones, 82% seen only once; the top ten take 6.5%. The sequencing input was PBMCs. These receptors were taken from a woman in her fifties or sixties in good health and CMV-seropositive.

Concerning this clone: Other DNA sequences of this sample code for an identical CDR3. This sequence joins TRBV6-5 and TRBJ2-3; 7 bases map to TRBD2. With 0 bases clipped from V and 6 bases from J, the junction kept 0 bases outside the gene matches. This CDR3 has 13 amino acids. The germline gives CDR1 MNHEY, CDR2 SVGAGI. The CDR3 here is CASSYSRGDTQYF. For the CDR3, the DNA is TGTGCCAGCAGTTACTCGCGGGGGGATACGCAGTATTTT.

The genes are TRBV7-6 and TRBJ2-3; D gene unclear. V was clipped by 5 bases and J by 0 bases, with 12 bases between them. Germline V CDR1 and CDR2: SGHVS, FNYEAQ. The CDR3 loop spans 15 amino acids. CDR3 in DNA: TGTGCCAGCAGCCTTGGGCAATTCAGCACAGATACGCAGTATTTT. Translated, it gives CASSLGQFSTDTQYF.

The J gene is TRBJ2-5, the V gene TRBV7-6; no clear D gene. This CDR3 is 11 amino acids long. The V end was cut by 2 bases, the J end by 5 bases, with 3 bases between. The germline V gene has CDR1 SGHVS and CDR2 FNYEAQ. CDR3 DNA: TGTGCCAGCAGCTTATCGGAGACCCAGTACTTC. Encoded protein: CASSLSETQYF.

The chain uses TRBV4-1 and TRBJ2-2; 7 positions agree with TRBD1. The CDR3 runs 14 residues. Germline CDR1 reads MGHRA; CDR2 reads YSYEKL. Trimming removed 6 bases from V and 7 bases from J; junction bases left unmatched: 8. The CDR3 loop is CASSLGGAGGELFF. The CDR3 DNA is TGCGCCAGCAGTCTAGGGGGCGCGGGCGGGGAGCTGTTTTTT.

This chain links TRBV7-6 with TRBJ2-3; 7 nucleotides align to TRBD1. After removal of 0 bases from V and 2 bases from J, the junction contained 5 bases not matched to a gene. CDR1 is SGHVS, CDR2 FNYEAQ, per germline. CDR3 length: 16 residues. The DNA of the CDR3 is TGTGCCAGCAGCTTAGCGACAGGGTGGGACACAGATACGCAGTATTTT. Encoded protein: CASSLATGWDTDTQYF.

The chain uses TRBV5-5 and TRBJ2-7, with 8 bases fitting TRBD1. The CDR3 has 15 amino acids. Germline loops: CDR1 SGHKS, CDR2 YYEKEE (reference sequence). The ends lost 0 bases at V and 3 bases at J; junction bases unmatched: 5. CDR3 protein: CASSLGQGAYYEQYF. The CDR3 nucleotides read TGTGCCAGCAGCTTGGGGCAGGGGGCATACTACGAGCAGTACTTC.

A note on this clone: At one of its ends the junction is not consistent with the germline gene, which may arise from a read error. The CDR3, as DNA: TGTTCCAGCAGCGCTGACACCTATGGCTACACCTTC. Translating it yields CSSSADTYGYTF. This chain uses TRBV7-9 with TRBJ1-2; no clear D. Germline values: CDR1 SEHNR, CDR2 FQNEAQ (reference sequence). The CDR3 runs 12 residues.

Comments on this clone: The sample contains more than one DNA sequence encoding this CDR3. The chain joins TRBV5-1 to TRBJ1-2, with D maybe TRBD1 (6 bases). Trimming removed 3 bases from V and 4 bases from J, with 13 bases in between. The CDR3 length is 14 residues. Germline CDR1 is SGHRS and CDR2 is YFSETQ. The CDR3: CASSSDRAFYGYTF. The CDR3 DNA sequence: TGCGCCAGCAGCTCGGACAGAGCTTTCTATGGCTACACCTTC.

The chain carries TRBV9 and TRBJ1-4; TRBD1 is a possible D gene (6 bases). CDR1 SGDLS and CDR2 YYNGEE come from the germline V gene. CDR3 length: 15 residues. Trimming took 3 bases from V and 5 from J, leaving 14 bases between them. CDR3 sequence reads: CASSASDRPNEKLFF. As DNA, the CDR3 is TGTGCCAGCAGCGCTTCGGACAGACCAAATGAAAAACTGTTTTTT.

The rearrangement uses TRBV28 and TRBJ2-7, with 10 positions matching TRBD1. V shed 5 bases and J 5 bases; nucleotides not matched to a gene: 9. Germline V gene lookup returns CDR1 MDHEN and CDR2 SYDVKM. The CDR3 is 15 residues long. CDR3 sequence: CASSAQTGGGNEQYF. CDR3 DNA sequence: TGTGCCAGCAGTGCCCAGACAGGGGGCGGGAACGAGCAGTACTTC.

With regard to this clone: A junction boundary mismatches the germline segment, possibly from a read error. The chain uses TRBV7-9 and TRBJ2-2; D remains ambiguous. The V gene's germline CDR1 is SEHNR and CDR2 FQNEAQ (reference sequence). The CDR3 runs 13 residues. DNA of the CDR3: TGTTCCAGCAGCTCCATCACTACCGGGGAGCTGTTTTTT. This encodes CSSSSITTGELFF.

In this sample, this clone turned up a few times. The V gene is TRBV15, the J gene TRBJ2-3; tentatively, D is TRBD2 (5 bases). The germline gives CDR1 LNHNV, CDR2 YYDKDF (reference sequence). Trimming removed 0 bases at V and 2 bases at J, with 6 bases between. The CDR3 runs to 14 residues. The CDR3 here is CATSRDLATDTQYF. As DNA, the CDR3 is TGTGCCACCAGCAGAGATCTAGCCACAGATACGCAGTATTTT. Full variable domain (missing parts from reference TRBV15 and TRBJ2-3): DAMVIQNPRYQVTQFGKPVTLSCSQTLNHNVMYWYQQKSSQAPKLLFHYYDKDFNNEADTPDNFQSRRPNTSFCFLDIRSPGLGDTAMYLCATSRDLATDTQYFGPGTRLTVL.

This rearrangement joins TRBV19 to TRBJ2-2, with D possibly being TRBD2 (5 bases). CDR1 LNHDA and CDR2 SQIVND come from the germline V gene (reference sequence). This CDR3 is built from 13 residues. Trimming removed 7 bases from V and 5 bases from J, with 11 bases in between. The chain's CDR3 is CASINEGTGELFF. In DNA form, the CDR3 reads TGTGCCAGTATCAATGAGGGTACCGGGGAGCTGTTTTTT.

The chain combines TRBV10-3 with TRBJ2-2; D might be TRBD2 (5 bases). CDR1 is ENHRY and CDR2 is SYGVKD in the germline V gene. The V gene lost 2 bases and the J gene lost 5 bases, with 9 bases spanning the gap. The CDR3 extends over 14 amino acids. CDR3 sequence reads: CAISEQDSTGELFF. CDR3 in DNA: TGTGCCATCAGTGAGCAGGACTCGACCGGGGAGCTGTTTTTT.

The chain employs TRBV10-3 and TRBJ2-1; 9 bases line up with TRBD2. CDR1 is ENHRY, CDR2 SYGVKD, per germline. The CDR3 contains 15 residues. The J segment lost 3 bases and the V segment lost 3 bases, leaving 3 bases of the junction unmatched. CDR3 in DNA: TGTGCCATCAGTGATTGGACTAGCGACTACAATGAGCAGTTCTTC. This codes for CAISDWTSDYNEQFF.

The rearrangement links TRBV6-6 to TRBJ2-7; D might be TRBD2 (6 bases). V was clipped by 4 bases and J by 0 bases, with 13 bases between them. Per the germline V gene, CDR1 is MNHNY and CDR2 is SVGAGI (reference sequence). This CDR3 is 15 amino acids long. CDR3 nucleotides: TGTGCCAGCAGTTCCGGACGGGGGAACTCCTACGAGCAGTACTTC. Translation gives CASSSGRGNSYEQYF.

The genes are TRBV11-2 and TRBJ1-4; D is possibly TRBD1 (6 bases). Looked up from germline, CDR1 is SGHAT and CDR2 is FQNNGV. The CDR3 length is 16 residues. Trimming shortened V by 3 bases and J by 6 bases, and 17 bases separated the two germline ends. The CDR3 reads CASSFLQQGSHEKLFF. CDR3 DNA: TGTGCCAGCAGCTTTCTGCAACAGGGTAGTCATGAAAAACTGTTTTTT.

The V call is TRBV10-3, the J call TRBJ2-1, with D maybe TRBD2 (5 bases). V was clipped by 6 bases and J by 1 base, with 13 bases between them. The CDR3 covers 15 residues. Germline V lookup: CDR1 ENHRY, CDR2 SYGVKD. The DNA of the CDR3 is TGTGCCATCAGCCTTGGGCGCGGGTCCTACAATGAGCAGTTCTTC. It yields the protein CAISLGRGSYNEQFF.

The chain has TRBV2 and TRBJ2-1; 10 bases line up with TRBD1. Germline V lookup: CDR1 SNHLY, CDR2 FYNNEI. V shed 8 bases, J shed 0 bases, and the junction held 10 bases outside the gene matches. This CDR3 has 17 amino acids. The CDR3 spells CASAGTGAASSYNEQFF. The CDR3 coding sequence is TGTGCCAGCGCCGGGACAGGGGCTGCTAGCTCCTACAATGAGCAGTTCTTC.

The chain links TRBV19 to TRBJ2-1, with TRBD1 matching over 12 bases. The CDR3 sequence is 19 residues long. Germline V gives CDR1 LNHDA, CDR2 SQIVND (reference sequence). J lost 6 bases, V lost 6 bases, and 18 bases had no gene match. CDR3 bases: TGTGCCAGTAGCATCTCGCAGGGACAGGGGGCAATGGGGGCCAATGAGCAGTTCTTC. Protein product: CASSISQGQGAMGANEQFF.